This T cell receptor beta chain originates from a study of shared clonotypes between healthy human individuals. General study results and limits: Sequencing depth was a factor that was expected to affect clonotype sharing among donors.

The naive CD8 subset, CD45RO-negative cells positively selected for CCR7, excluded terminally differentiated effector memory CD45RA+ cells. Donors had no recently reported acute infections or vaccinations and were HIV-negative. V was cut by 6 bases and J by 6 bases, with 12 bases left in between. Germline V lookup: CDR1 SQVTM, CDR2 ANQGSEA. CDR3 length: 12 amino acids. Here immunoSEQ multiplex PCR was the method, and the copy in TCRdb shows in-frame clones only, minus some. Here the sample spans under 700,000 clones, approximately 95% being singletons. A remark on this clone: What it binds is unknown.

The rearrangement joins TRBV29-1 to TRBJ2-1; maybe TRBD1 (6 bases). Sequencing was performed on naive CD8+ T cells sorted from blood. This sequence was found in a woman aged 25 to 39 in good health. The CDR3, as DNA: TGCAGCGTCTGGGACATCGGCAATGAGCAGTTCTTC. It is translated as CSVWDIGNEQFF.